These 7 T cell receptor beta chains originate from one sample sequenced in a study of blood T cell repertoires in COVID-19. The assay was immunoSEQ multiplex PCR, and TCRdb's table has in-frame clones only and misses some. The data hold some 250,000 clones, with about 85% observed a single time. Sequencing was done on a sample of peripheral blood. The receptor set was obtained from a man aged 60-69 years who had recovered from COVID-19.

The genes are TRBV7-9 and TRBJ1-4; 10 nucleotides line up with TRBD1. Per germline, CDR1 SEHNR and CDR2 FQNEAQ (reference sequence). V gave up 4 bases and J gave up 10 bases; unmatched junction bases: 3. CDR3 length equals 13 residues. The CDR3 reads CASSWDRGAKLFF. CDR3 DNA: TGTGCCAGCAGCTGGGACAGGGGTGCAAAACTGTTTTTT.

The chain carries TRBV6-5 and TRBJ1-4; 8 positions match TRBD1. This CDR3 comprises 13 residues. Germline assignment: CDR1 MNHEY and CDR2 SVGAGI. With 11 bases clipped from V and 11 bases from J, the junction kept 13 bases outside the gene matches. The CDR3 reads CAARTGTRVKLFF. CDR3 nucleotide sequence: TGTGCCGCCCGGACAGGGACGCGGGTGAAACTGTTTTTT.

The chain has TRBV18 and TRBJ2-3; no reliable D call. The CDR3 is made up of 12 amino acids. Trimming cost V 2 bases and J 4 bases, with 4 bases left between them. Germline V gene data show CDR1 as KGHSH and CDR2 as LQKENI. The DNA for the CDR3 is TGTGCCAGCTCACCAGGAGCAGATACGCAGTATTTT. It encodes CASSPGADTQYF. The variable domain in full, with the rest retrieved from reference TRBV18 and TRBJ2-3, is NAGVMQNPRHLVRRRGQEARLRCSPMKGHSHVYWYRQLPEEGLKFMVYLQKENIIDESGMPKERFSAEFPKEGPSILRIQQVVRGDSAAYFCASSPGADTQYFGPGTRLTVL.

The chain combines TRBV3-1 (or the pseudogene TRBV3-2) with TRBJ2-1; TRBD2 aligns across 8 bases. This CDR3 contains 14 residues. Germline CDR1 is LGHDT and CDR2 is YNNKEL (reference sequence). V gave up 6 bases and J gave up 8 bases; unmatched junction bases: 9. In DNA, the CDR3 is TGTGCCAGCAGGGCCCGGGGGGGGCGCGATGAGCAGTTCTTC. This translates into CASRARGGRDEQFF.

The CDR3 is CASSLEVLGLVSNEQFF. The CDR3 region has the DNA TGTGCCAGCAGCTTAGAAGTTCTGGGACTAGTTTCAAATGAGCAGTTCTTC. This chain uses TRBV7-9 with TRBJ2-1; 8 nucleotides match TRBD2. Per germline, CDR1 SEHNR and CDR2 FQNEAQ (reference sequence). Germline trimming cut 1 base from V and 7 bases from J; bases unmatched to any gene: 12. The CDR3 is 17 amino acids.

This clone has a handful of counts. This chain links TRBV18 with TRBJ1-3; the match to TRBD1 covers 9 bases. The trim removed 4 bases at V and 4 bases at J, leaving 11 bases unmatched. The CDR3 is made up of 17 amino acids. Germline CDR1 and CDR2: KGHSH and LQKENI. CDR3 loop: CASSHLTTGGNGNTIYF. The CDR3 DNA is TGTGCCAGCTCACACCTAACTACAGGGGGCAACGGAAACACCATATATTTT.

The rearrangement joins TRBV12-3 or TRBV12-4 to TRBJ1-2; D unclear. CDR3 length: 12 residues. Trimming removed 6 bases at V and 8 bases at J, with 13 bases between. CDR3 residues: CASRAVGRGYTF. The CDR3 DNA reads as TGTGCCAGCAGGGCTGTGGGCCGGGGCTACACCTTC.